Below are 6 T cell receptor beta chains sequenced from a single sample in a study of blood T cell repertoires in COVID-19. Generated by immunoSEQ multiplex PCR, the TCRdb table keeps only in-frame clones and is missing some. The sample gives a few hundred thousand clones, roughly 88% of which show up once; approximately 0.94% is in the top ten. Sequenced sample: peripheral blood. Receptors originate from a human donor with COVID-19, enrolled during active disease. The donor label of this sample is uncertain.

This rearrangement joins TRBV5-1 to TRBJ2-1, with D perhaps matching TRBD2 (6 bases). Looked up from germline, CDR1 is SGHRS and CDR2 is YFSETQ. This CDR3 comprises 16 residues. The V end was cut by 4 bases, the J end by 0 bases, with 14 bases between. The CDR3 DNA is TGCGCCAGCAGCCCCCGTGGGGGGAGCTCCTACAATGAGCAGTTCTTC. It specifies CASSPRGGSSYNEQFF.

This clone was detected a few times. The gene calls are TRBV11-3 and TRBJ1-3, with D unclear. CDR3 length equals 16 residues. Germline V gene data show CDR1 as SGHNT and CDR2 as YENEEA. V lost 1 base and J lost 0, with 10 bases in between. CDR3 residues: CASSLGAGNSGNTIYF. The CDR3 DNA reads TGTGCCAGCAGCTTAGGCGCGGGGAACTCTGGAAACACCATATATTTT.

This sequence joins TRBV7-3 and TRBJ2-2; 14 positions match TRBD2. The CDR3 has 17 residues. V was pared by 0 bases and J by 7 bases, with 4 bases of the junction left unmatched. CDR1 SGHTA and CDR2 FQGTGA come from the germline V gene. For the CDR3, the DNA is TGTGCCAGCAGCTTAACAGGACTAGCGGGAGGAGTCGGGGAGCTGTTTTTT. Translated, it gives CASSLTGLAGGVGELFF.

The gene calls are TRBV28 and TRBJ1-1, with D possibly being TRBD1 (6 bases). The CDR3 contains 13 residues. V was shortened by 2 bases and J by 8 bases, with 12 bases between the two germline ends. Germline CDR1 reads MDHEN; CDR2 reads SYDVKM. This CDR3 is CASSLGSTGEAFF. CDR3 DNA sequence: TGTGCCAGCAGTTTAGGTTCGACAGGAGAAGCTTTCTTT.

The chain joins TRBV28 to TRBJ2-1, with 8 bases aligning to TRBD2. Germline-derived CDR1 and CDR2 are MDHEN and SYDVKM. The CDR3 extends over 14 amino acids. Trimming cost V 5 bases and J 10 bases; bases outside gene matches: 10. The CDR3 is CASSGAGGRTEQFF. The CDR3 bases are TGTGCCAGCAGTGGGGCGGGAGGCCGGACCGAGCAGTTCTTC.

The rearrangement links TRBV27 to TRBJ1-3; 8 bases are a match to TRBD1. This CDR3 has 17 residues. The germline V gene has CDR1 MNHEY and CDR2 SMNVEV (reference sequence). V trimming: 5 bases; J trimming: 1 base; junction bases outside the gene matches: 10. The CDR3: CASSLRDRPFSGNTIYF. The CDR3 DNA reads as TGTGCCAGCAGTCTCCGGGACAGGCCTTTTTCTGGAAACACCATATATTTT.